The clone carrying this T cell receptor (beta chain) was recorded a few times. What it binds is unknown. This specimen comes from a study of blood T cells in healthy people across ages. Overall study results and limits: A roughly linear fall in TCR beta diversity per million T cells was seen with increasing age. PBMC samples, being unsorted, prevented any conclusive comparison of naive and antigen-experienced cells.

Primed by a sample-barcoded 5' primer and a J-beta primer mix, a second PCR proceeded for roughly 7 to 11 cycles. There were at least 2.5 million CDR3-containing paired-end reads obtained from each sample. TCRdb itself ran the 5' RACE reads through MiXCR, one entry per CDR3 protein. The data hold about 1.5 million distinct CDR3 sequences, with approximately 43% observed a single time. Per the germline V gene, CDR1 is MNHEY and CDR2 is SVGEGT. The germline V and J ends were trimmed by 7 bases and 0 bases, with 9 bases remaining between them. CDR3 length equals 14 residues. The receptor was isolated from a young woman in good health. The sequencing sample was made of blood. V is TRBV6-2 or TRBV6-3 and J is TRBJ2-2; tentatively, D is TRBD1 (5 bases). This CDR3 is CASKGQTNTGELFF. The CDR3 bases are TGTGCCAGCAAAGGACAAACGAACACCGGGGAGCTGTTTTTT.